The entry below gives a single TCR beta chain sequence along with its context. Its cognate antigen is unknown. CD4+ T cells, purified by negative selection, averaged roughly 98% purity. The sample is drawn from a study of T cell repertoires and HLA-DP antigens. Across the whole study: Versus self, one alloantigen differed at one groove amino acid, the other at about 9. Pre-culture CD4+ samples used about 1.1 ug DNA versus about 210 ng for CD137+CD4+ sorts.

Whole-study results and caveats: Clones undetected before culture averaged about 33% against one allele and around 50% against the other.

Clones were sequenced by immunoSEQ multiplex PCR, and TCRdb holds only the in-frame ones, with some missing. The sample contains about 89,000 clones, around 86% of which appear only once. Material: CD4+ T cells from PBMCs. This TCR was sampled from a man aged 45-65 years in good health and CMV-seronegative.

The CDR3 sequence is CASSDSGADTQYF. CDR3 in DNA: TGTGCCAGCAGTGACTCGGGCGCAGATACGCAGTATTTT. This chain uses TRBV6-4 with TRBJ2-3; D ambiguous. With 0 bases removed from V and 4 bases from J, the gap between germline ends came to 5 bases. The CDR3 has 13 amino acids. The germline V gene has CDR1 MRHNA and CDR2 SNTAGT.